A selection of T cell receptor beta chains follows, all from one sample in a study of blood T cells in healthy people across ages. TCRdb called the 5' RACE reads again in MiXCR, with one record for every CDR3 protein. This sample has 700,000 to 850,000 distinct CDR3 sequences, with about 55% found just once. The sequencing input was blood. The source is a man older than 75 in good health. The CDR3 runs from the conserved cysteine through the conserved F or W. Each record gives: clone size, J gene, V gene, D gene, CDR3 protein, CDR3 DNA. D genes are given only for firm matches. Not all rows give a size; the values are once, few, many and, for expanded clones, a class.

abundance: -; j_gene: TRBJ1-6; v_gene: TRBV20-1; d_gene: -; CDR3aa: CSASTGNSPLHF; CDR3nt: TGCAGTGCTAGTACAGGCAATTCACCCCTCCACTTT
abundance: few; j_gene: TRBJ2-7; v_gene: TRBV4-2; d_gene: -; CDR3aa: CASSQLRWSSSRGGWSYEQYF; CDR3nt: TGTGCCAGCAGCCAATTGAGATGGTCTTCGAGTCGTGGGGGCTGGTCCTACGAGCAGTACTTC
abundance: -; j_gene: TRBJ2-5; v_gene: TRBV20-1; d_gene: -; CDR3aa: CSARDIYSQETQYF; CDR3nt: TGCAGTGCTAGAGACATTTACTCCCAAGAGACCCAGTACTTC
abundance: once; j_gene: TRBJ1-4; v_gene: TRBV6-1; d_gene: TRBD1; CDR3aa: CASSSGTVLNEKLFF; CDR3nt: TGTGCCAGCAGCTCCGGGACAGTCTTAAATGAAAAACTGTTTTTT
abundance: -; j_gene: TRBJ2-5; v_gene: TRBV11-2; d_gene: TRBD1; CDR3aa: CASKWGQNLNEQYF; CDR3nt: TGTGCCAGCAAGTGGGGACAGAACCTCAATGAGCAGTACTTC
abundance: -; j_gene: TRBJ2-7; v_gene: TRBV6-1; d_gene: -; CDR3aa: CASSERLRGASYEQYF; CDR3nt: TGTGCCAGCAGTGAACGTTTAAGGGGAGCCTCCTACGAGCAGTACTTC
abundance: -; j_gene: TRBJ1-1; v_gene: TRBV29-1; d_gene: -; CDR3aa: CSVGDPNTKAFF; CDR3nt: TGCAGCGTTGGGGACCCGAACACTAAAGCTTTCTTT
abundance: -; j_gene: TRBJ1-4; v_gene: TRBV10-1; d_gene: -; CDR3aa: CASSQSIWGDEKLFF; CDR3nt: TGCGCCAGCAGTCAGTCGATTTGGGGAGACGAAAAACTGTTTTTT
abundance: -; j_gene: TRBJ2-5; v_gene: TRBV29-1; d_gene: TRBD1; CDR3aa: CSVHPGTGQETQYF; CDR3nt: TGCAGCGTCCATCCCGGGACAGGACAAGAGACCCAGTACTTC
abundance: -; j_gene: TRBJ1-6; v_gene: TRBV29-1; d_gene: TRBD1; CDR3aa: CSVAQTGGSSPLHF; CDR3nt: TGCAGCGTTGCTCAGACAGGGGGATCGTCACCCCTCCACTTT
abundance: -; j_gene: TRBJ2-1; v_gene: TRBV5-1; d_gene: TRBD2; CDR3aa: CASSLEGLAGGRQQFF; CDR3nt: TGCGCCAGCAGCTTGGAGGGACTAGCGGGAGGGCGTCAGCAGTTCTTC
abundance: -; j_gene: TRBJ2-1; v_gene: TRBV9; d_gene: TRBD2; CDR3aa: CASRAGGDNEQFF; CDR3nt: TGTGCCAGTCGAGCGGGAGGGGACAACGAGCAGTTCTTC
abundance: few; j_gene: TRBJ2-1; v_gene: TRBV5-5; d_gene: TRBD2; CDR3aa: CASSPGTSGRATNEQFF; CDR3nt: TGTGCCAGCAGCCCCGGGACTAGCGGGAGGGCTACAAATGAGCAGTTCTTC
abundance: -; j_gene: TRBJ1-5; v_gene: TRBV4-1; d_gene: -; CDR3aa: CASSQEGSNQPQHF; CDR3nt: TGCGCCAGCAGCCAAGAAGGGAGCAATCAGCCCCAGCATTTT
abundance: few; j_gene: TRBJ2-7; v_gene: TRBV20-1; d_gene: TRBD1; CDR3aa: CSARENGQGNEQYF; CDR3nt: TGCAGTGCTAGAGAAAACGGACAGGGCAACGAGCAGTACTTC
abundance: -; j_gene: TRBJ2-1; v_gene: TRBV27; d_gene: TRBD2; CDR3aa: CASRPSGSHEQFF; CDR3nt: TGTGCCAGCCGGCCTAGCGGGAGCCATGAGCAGTTCTTC
abundance: -; j_gene: TRBJ2-5; v_gene: TRBV5-1; d_gene: -; CDR3aa: CASSRGKTQETQYF; CDR3nt: TGCGCCAGCAGCCGCGGCAAAACCCAAGAGACCCAGTACTTC
abundance: -; j_gene: TRBJ2-3; v_gene: TRBV20-1; d_gene: -; CDR3aa: CSARVSTDTQYF; CDR3nt: TGCAGTGCTCGTGTTAGCACAGATACGCAGTATTTT
abundance: -; j_gene: TRBJ1-2; v_gene: TRBV18; d_gene: -; CDR3aa: CASSLQESNYGYTF; CDR3nt: TGTGCCAGCTCACTTCAGGAGTCTAACTATGGCTACACCTTC
abundance: few; j_gene: TRBJ2-1; v_gene: TRBV15; d_gene: -; CDR3aa: CATESWRIWDEQFF; CDR3nt: TGTGCCACCGAGTCTTGGAGGATATGGGATGAGCAGTTCTTC
abundance: -; j_gene: TRBJ2-7; v_gene: TRBV9; d_gene: -; CDR3aa: CASSVAPSSSYEQYF; CDR3nt: TGTGCCAGCAGCGTAGCACCCTCTAGCAGCTACGAGCAGTACTTC
abundance: -; j_gene: TRBJ1-4; v_gene: TRBV21-1; d_gene: -; CDR3aa: CASSKSGSTNENLFF; CDR3nt: TGTGCCAGCAGCAAGTCAGGTTCGACTAATGAAAACCTGTTTTTT
abundance: -; j_gene: TRBJ2-5; v_gene: TRBV2; d_gene: -; CDR3aa: CASSVSAGGETQYF; CDR3nt: TGTGCCAGCAGTGTTTCGGCAGGAGGGGAGACCCAGTACTTC
abundance: -; j_gene: TRBJ2-5; v_gene: TRBV18; d_gene: -; CDR3aa: CASSPIGTSAETQYF; CDR3nt: TGTGCCAGCTCACCGATCGGGACATCGGCTGAGACCCAGTACTTC
abundance: few; j_gene: TRBJ2-5; v_gene: TRBV5-1; d_gene: TRBD1; CDR3aa: CASGQGQETQYF; CDR3nt: TGCGCCAGCGGACAGGGCCAAGAGACCCAGTACTTC
abundance: -; j_gene: TRBJ1-5; v_gene: TRBV19; d_gene: -; CDR3aa: CASTPGRGNQPQHF; CDR3nt: TGTGCCAGTACACCGGGGAGGGGCAATCAGCCCCAGCATTTT
abundance: -; j_gene: TRBJ1-6; v_gene: TRBV12-5; d_gene: -; CDR3aa: CASGVTDNSPLHF; CDR3nt: TGTGCTAGTGGTGTGACAGACAATTCACCCCTCCACTTT
abundance: -; j_gene: TRBJ1-2; v_gene: TRBV5-1; d_gene: -; CDR3aa: CASNFGRSEHGANYGYTF; CDR3nt: TGCGCCAGCAACTTTGGACGATCCGAGCATGGGGCTAACTATGGCTACACCTTC
abundance: -; j_gene: TRBJ2-7; v_gene: TRBV5-1; d_gene: -; CDR3aa: CASSFGLGGEQYF; CDR3nt: TGCGCCAGCAGCTTCGGTCTGGGCGGGGAGCAGTACTTC
abundance: -; j_gene: TRBJ1-1; v_gene: TRBV20-1; d_gene: -; CDR3aa: CSARVREKDTEAFF; CDR3nt: TGCAGTGCTAGAGTCAGGGAGAAGGACACTGAAGCTTTCTTT
abundance: -; j_gene: TRBJ2-6; v_gene: TRBV2; d_gene: -; CDR3aa: CASESSGANVLTF; CDR3nt: TGTGCCAGCGAAAGCTCTGGGGCCAACGTCCTGACTTTC
abundance: -; j_gene: TRBJ2-1; v_gene: TRBV24-1; d_gene: -; CDR3aa: CATSDPPNDNEQFF; CDR3nt: TGTGCCACCAGTGATCCCCCTAATGACAATGAGCAGTTCTTC
abundance: few; j_gene: TRBJ2-1; v_gene: TRBV29-1; d_gene: TRBD2; CDR3aa: CSVDDPPTSVTVEQFF; CDR3nt: TGCAGCGTGGACGACCCCCCGACTAGCGTTACGGTTGAGCAGTTCTTC
abundance: -; j_gene: TRBJ2-5; v_gene: TRBV7-2; d_gene: -; CDR3aa: CASSLAFQEQYF; CDR3nt: TGTGCCAGCAGCTTAGCATTCCAGGAGCAGTACTTC
abundance: -; j_gene: TRBJ1-4; v_gene: TRBV20-1; d_gene: -; CDR3aa: CSAPGQSNEKLFF; CDR3nt: TGCAGTGCGCCTGGACAGTCTAATGAAAAACTGTTTTTT
abundance: -; j_gene: TRBJ2-7; v_gene: TRBV7-3; d_gene: TRBD2; CDR3aa: CASSAHGRLSYNEQYF; CDR3nt: TGTGCCAGCAGCGCCCACGGGAGGCTCTCCTACAATGAGCAGTACTTC
abundance: -; j_gene: TRBJ2-7; v_gene: TRBV29-1; d_gene: -; CDR3aa: CSVDRGGDSYNEQYF; CDR3nt: TGCAGCGTTGATAGGGGTGGGGACTCCTACAATGAGCAGTACTTC
abundance: -; j_gene: TRBJ2-3; v_gene: TRBV6-5; d_gene: -; CDR3aa: CASSLTALTDTQYF; CDR3nt: TGTGCCAGCAGTTTAACGGCCCTCACAGATACGCAGTATTTT